This section outlines one T cell receptor beta chain sequence together with its context. The antigen is unknown. This record comes from a study of T cell repertoires in cytomegalovirus infection. TCRdb called the reads again in MiXCR, with one record for every CDR3 protein. The data show a few hundred thousand distinct CDR3 sequences, roughly 28% seen once. V gave up 3 bases and J gave up 2 bases, with 18 bases separating them. The germline V gene has CDR1 PRHDT and CDR2 FYEKMQ (reference sequence). The CDR3 is 17 amino acids. This chain joins TRBV13 and TRBJ2-3; D possibly corresponds to TRBD2 (7 bases). The sample was cultured PBMCs, taken from culture after CMV antigen stimulation. The receptor comes from a human donor in good health (CMV status not recorded). Some clones in this sample may be carry-over from other donors' samples. The CDR3: CASSLGLGGPFTDTQYF. In nucleotides, the CDR3 is TGTGCCAGCAGCTTGGGTCTCGGGGGGCCCTTCACAGATACGCAGTATTTT. The full variable domain, completed using reference TRBV13 and TRBJ2-3, is AAGVIQSPRHLIKEKRETATLKCYPIPRHDTVYWYQQGPGQDPQFLISFYEKMQSDKGSIPDRFSAQQFSDYHSELNMSSLELGDSALYFCASSLGLGGPFTDTQYFGPGTRLTVL.